This T cell receptor beta chain derives from a study of identical twins. The V gene's germline CDR1 is LNHDA and CDR2 SQIVND (reference sequence). This CDR3 is built from 16 residues. V dropped 4 bases and J dropped 5; count of bases not matched to a gene: 9. This clonotype was picked up many times. Its specificity is unknown. General study findings and limits: Invariant MAIT and iNKT cells could partly confound zero-insertion analyses.

A universal primer site was created by template switching, with the cDNA bearing unique molecular identifiers. A single record per CDR3 protein comes from TCRdb applying MiXCR to the 5' RACE reads. This sample has 240,000 or so distinct CDR3 sequences, with over 9.5% found just once. Each donor was a healthy Caucasian. Sample: memory T cells sorted from blood. The source of this sequence is a man in his forties or fifties in good health. V gene TRBV19 combines with J gene TRBJ2-2; 8 bases agree with TRBD2. CDR3 residues: CASSTEREYWTGELFF. The CDR3 bases are TGTGCCAGTAGTACCGAGCGGGAGTATTGGACCGGGGAGCTGTTTTTT.